The T cell receptor (beta chain) under discussion was sequenced for a study of OX40 agonist ivuxolimab in advanced cancers. Study-wide context: The treatment was a fully human IgG2 OX40 agonist, ivuxolimab.

Germline V gene data show CDR1 as MDHEN and CDR2 as SYDVKM. V was pared by 7 bases and J by 10 bases, with 20 bases between. The CDR3 length is 14 residues. This clone came up once. Its specificity is unknown. Findings of the study overall: Which antigen the expanded peripheral T cells recognized is unknown. At 0.1 to 3.0 mg/kg, clonal expansion of CD4+ and CD8+ blood T cells had occurred by week 6.

Blood got drawn at baseline, again on cycle 4 day 1, and then on cycle 7 day 1. Only in-frame clones appear in the TCRdb table, and some are missing; sequencing was by immunoSEQ multiplex PCR. The table lists 35,000 to 50,000 clones, approximately 88% of them singletons. The clonotype originates from an adult with an advanced solid tumor such as melanoma, head and neck, liver or kidney cancer. Sequencing was performed on CD4+ or CD8+ T cells sorted from blood, taken in a trial of the OX40 agonist ivuxolimab. The gene calls are TRBV28 and TRBJ2-1, with D perhaps given as TRBD1 or TRBD2 (5 bases each). The CDR3 region is CASNIDYSGTEQFF. The CDR3, as DNA: TGTGCCAGCAACATCGACTACAGTGGGACGGAGCAGTTCTTC.